This entry describes one T cell receptor beta chain. Its antigen is undetermined. Profiled with immunoSEQ multiplex PCR; TCRdb holds only in-frame clones, not every one. This sample has approximately 12,000 clones, with 84% found just once. This entry belongs to a study of radiotherapy plus CTLA-4 blockade in lung cancer. Study outcomes and limitations: Researchers report tumor-derived TCR clones expanding in blood after radiotherapy plus ipilimumab.

From germline, CDR1 is MNHEY and CDR2 SMNVEV (reference sequence). The V segment lost 4 bases and the J segment 8 bases; nucleotides outside the gene matches: 15. The CDR3 loop spans 17 amino acids. The chain couples TRBV27 to TRBJ1-2; TRBD1 matches at 11 bases. The clonotype comes from a human donor with non-small cell lung cancer that progressed on radiotherapy plus ipilimumab. Material: peripheral blood, obtained from a patient treated with radiotherapy plus ipilimumab. As DNA, the CDR3 is TGTGCCAGCAGTTCCCCAGCGGACAGGGGGCGCCTGGGGGGCTACACCTTC. It specifies CASSSPADRGRLGGYTF.